Presented here are 21 T cell receptor beta chains from one specimen sequenced in a study of cytomegalovirus exposure and HLA in healthy donors. PCR used 60 Vbeta primers and 13 Jbeta primers. Repertoires were generated with immunoSEQ multiplex PCR, while TCRdb's copy carries only in-frame clones and drops some. This sample contains roughly 120,000 clones. Sequenced input: PBMCs. The source is a man aged 30 to 45 in good health and CMV-seronegative.

This CDR3 reads CASSLAGGGSYGYTF. CDR3 coding DNA: TGTGCCAGCAGCTTAGCGGGGGGGGGCTCCTATGGCTACACCTTC. The gene calls are TRBV7-9 and TRBJ1-2, with a tentative D call TRBD1 (6 bases). Between the trimmed V and J ends, which lost 0 bases and 4 bases, there was a span of 12 bases. CDR3 size: 15 residues. Germline V lookup: CDR1 SEHNR, CDR2 FQNEAQ (reference sequence).

The chain couples TRBV7-2 to TRBJ2-5, with D possibly TRBD1 on 5 matching bases. The CDR3 spans 14 residues. Trimming cost V 2 bases and J 2 bases, with 9 bases left between them. The germline V gene encodes CDR1 SGHTA and CDR2 FQGNSA. In nucleotides, the CDR3 is TGTGCCAGCAGCTTACCGTCAGGGCAAGAGACCCAGTACTTC. It specifies CASSLPSGQETQYF. Full variable domain (rest looked up from reference TRBV7-2 and TRBJ2-5): GAGVSQSPSNKVTEKGKDVELRCDPISGHTALYWYRQSLGQGLEFLIYFQGNSAPDKSGLPSDRFSAERTGGSVSTLTIQRTQQEDSAVYLCASSLPSGQETQYFGPGTRLLVL.

The V gene is TRBV6-1, the J gene TRBJ1-2; 7 bases are shared with TRBD1. Per the germline V gene, CDR1 is MNHNS and CDR2 is SASEGT. This CDR3 spans 15 amino acids. V was clipped by 0 bases and J by 5 bases; unmatched bases: 6. The CDR3 protein is CASSEAGTDVYGYTF. CDR3 DNA: TGTGCCAGCAGTGAAGCGGGGACAGACGTTTATGGCTACACCTTC.

The chain employs TRBV19 and TRBJ2-2; possibly TRBD2 for D (5 bases). Germline CDR1 LNHDA, CDR2 SQIVND (reference sequence). Trimming stripped 8 bases from V and 1 base from J, with 11 bases between. This CDR3 is 14 amino acids long. CDR3 sequence reads: CASRGEQNTGELFF. Written as DNA, the CDR3 is TGTGCCAGTCGGGGAGAACAGAACACCGGGGAGCTGTTTTTT.

The rearrangement joins TRBV9 to TRBJ2-7, with TRBD2 as a possible D gene (5 bases). Trimming took off 5 bases at V and 5 bases at J, with 14 bases between the two ends. Germline V gene sequence: CDR1 SGDLS, CDR2 YYNGEE. This CDR3 has 13 residues. CDR3 coding DNA: TGTGCCAGCAGTCCTACTAGTAGCCACGAGCAGTACTTC. Translation gives CASSPTSSHEQYF.

V usage is TRBV27 and J usage is TRBJ2-2; 9 nucleotides match TRBD1. Germline V gene lookup returns CDR1 MNHEY and CDR2 SMNVEV (reference sequence). V gave up 5 bases and J gave up 4 bases; unmatched junction bases: 5. The CDR3 spans 15 residues. The CDR3 DNA reads as TGTGCCAGCAGTCCGAGGACAGGGGTCACCGGGGAGCTGTTTTTT. It specifies CASSPRTGVTGELFF.

The chain employs TRBV6-6 and TRBJ2-2; 8 positions match TRBD1. V shed 6 bases, J shed 4 bases, and the junction held 7 bases outside the gene matches. Germline CDR1 is MNHNY and CDR2 is SVGAGI (reference sequence). This CDR3 comprises 15 residues. CDR3 bases: TGTGCCAGCAGCTCCCAGGGGGCGGGCACCGGGGAGCTGTTTTTT. It encodes CASSSQGAGTGELFF.

The chain recombines TRBV4-1 with TRBJ1-1; tentative D call: TRBD1 (6 bases). The germline V gene encodes CDR1 MGHRA and CDR2 YSYEKL. The CDR3 runs 16 residues. Trimming stripped 0 bases from V and 5 bases from J, with 16 bases between. DNA for the CDR3: TGCGCCAGCAGCCAAGATCGATGGGGGCGCGGGACTGAAGCTTTCTTT. Translated: CASSQDRWGRGTEAFF.

The rearrangement links TRBV7-8 to TRBJ2-5; 8 bases are a match to TRBD2. The length of the CDR3 is 16 residues. The germline V gene has CDR1 SGHVS and CDR2 FQNEAQ. V lost 3 bases and J lost 1; bases outside the gene matches: 7. CDR3 loop: CASSLGGLASQETQYF. In DNA, the CDR3 is TGTGCCAGCAGCTTGGGCGGACTAGCCTCCCAAGAGACCCAGTACTTC.

The chain couples TRBV6-5 to TRBJ2-2, with a possible D match to TRBD2 (6 bases). V was trimmed by 5 bases and J by 1 base, leaving 11 bases between them. Per the germline V gene, CDR1 is MNHEY and CDR2 is SVGAGI. This CDR3 has 15 residues. The CDR3 nucleotides are TGTGCCAGCAGTAGACCGGGGGTGAACACCGGGGAGCTGTTTTTT. Translation gives CASSRPGVNTGELFF.

The rearrangement joins TRBV4-1 to TRBJ1-2; 8 positions agree with TRBD1. Germline CDR1 reads MGHRA; CDR2 reads YSYEKL. The CDR3 spans 17 residues. With V trimmed by 4 bases and J by 0 bases, 10 bases remained unmatched. DNA for the CDR3: TGCGCCAGCAGCCTAATAGCCGGACAGGGCGCTAACTATGGCTACACCTTC. This codes for CASSLIAGQGANYGYTF.

The rearrangement uses TRBV4-1 and TRBJ2-6; TRBD2 aligns across 11 bases. The CDR3 has 20 residues. V gave up 2 bases and J gave up 3 bases; unmatched junction bases: 12. Germline CDR1 reads MGHRA; CDR2 reads YSYEKL. This chain's CDR3 is CASSQSGLAALGVGANVLTF. CDR3 in DNA: TGCGCCAGCAGCCAATCGGGACTAGCGGCATTAGGGGTTGGGGCCAACGTCCTGACTTTC.

The rearrangement uses TRBV7-3 and TRBJ1-2, with 12 nucleotides matching TRBD1. The germline V gene has CDR1 SGHTA and CDR2 FQGTGA. The J segment lost 3 bases and the V segment lost 5 bases, leaving 4 bases of the junction unmatched. This CDR3 comprises 15 residues. CDR3 sequence reads: CASSPGTGGDYGYTF. CDR3 in DNA: TGTGCCAGCAGCCCGGGGACAGGGGGCGACTATGGCTACACCTTC. The full variable domain, its missing parts supplied by reference TRBV7-3 and TRBJ1-2, is GAGVSQTPSNKVTEKGKYVELRCDPISGHTALYWYRQSLGQGPEFLIYFQGTGAADDSGLPNDRFFAVRPEGSVSTLKIQRTERGDSAVYLCASSPGTGGDYGYTFGSGTRLTVV.

The chain links TRBV28 to TRBJ2-5, with 8 bases that match TRBD1. J lost 3 bases, V lost 2 bases, and 8 bases had no gene match. Germline V lookup: CDR1 MDHEN, CDR2 SYDVKM. The CDR3 sequence is 16 residues long. The CDR3 bases are TGTGCCAGCAGTTTACTGGGGGAGGACAGGGAAGAGACCCAGTACTTC. This sequence encodes CASSLLGEDREETQYF. Based on the CDR3 plus reference TRBV28 and TRBJ2-5, the full variable domain is DVKVTQSSRYLVKRTGEKVFLECVQDMDHENMFWYRQDPGLGLRLIYFSYDVKMKEKGDIPEGYSVSREKKERFSLILESASTNQTSMYLCASSLLGEDREETQYFGPGTRLLVL.

The chain uses TRBV19 and TRBJ2-7; D ambiguous. This CDR3 spans 13 amino acids. The V end was cut by 8 bases, the J end by 3 bases, with 14 bases between. CDR1 is LNHDA, CDR2 SQIVND, per germline (reference sequence). In nucleotides, the CDR3 is TGTGCCAGTGCACTCAGAGGTAACTACGAGCAGTACTTC. This translates into CASALRGNYEQYF.

The chain links TRBV15 to TRBJ2-5, with 9 bases that match TRBD1. With the DNA end fitting TRBJ2-7 better, the J assignment may be wrong. Germline CDR1 LNHNV, CDR2 YYDKDF (reference sequence). The CDR3 is made up of 15 amino acids. The CDR3 nucleotides are TGTGCCACCAGCAGAGATACGACAGGGGGGGACGAGCAGTACTTC. Translated, it gives CATSRDTTGGDEQYF.

V usage is TRBV5-1 and J usage is TRBJ1-2; D is undetermined. The CDR3 contains 13 residues. With 0 bases removed from V and 7 bases from J, the gap between germline ends came to 10 bases. Germline-derived CDR1 and CDR2 are SGHRS and YFSETQ. CDR3 coding DNA: TGCGCCAGCAGCTTGGGAACGTCAGTTGGCTACACCTTC. This encodes CASSLGTSVGYTF.

This chain joins TRBV19 and TRBJ1-5; TRBD1 matches 7 bases. The CDR3 contains 15 residues. Losses at the gene ends were 6 bases for V and 1 base for J; bases not matched to a gene: 6. Germline assignment: CDR1 LNHDA and CDR2 SQIVND (reference sequence). In DNA form, the CDR3 reads TGTGCCAGTAGCCCGGGACAGTCCAGCAATCAGCCCCAGCATTTT. Its translation: CASSPGQSSNQPQHF.

The chain uses TRBV28 and TRBJ1-6, with TRBD1 matching over 11 bases. The CDR3 is made up of 15 amino acids. Germline-derived CDR1 and CDR2 are MDHEN and SYDVKM. The V segment lost 7 bases and the J segment 9 bases; nucleotides outside the gene matches: 8. The CDR3 DNA sequence: TGTGCCAGCATTCCCCCGGGACAGGGGGTTTCACCCCTCCACTTT. Amino acids: CASIPPGQGVSPLHF.

The V gene is TRBV7-6, the J gene TRBJ2-7; 7 nucleotides line up with TRBD1. The CDR3 totals 15 residues. Germline CDR1 is SGHVS and CDR2 is FNYEAQ. Germline trimming cut 1 base from V and 4 bases from J; bases unmatched to any gene: 7. DNA of the CDR3: TGTGCCAGCAGCTTAGGATCTACAGGGGTTTACGAGCAGTACTTC. Its translation: CASSLGSTGVYEQYF.

The genes are TRBV10-3 and TRBJ2-7, with a weak D call TRBD2 (5 bases). V gave up 3 bases and J gave up 1 base, with 7 bases separating them. CDR1 and CDR2 (germline): ENHRY, SYGVKD. This CDR3 comprises 13 residues. CDR3: CAISDSGSYEQYF. CDR3 DNA sequence: TGTGCCATCAGTGACAGCGGATCCTACGAGCAGTACTTC.